One sample yielded the 13 T cell receptor beta chains listed below, sequenced in a study of Ad26.COV2.S vaccination and SARS-CoV-2 variants. Sequencing was performed with immunoSEQ multiplex PCR; in TCRdb, only in-frame clones are kept and a portion is missing. This table holds some 180,000 clones, roughly 85% found once. Material: peripheral blood, obtained after recovery from COVID-19. Every receptor here comes from a human donor who had recovered from COVID-19.

This clone was seen once. The genes are TRBV18 and TRBJ2-3; D gene ambiguous. The CDR3 is 15 amino acids. Germline CDR1 is KGHSH and CDR2 is LQKENI. With 2 bases removed from V and 0 bases from J, the gap between germline ends came to 9 bases. The chain's CDR3 is CASSPREASTDTQYF. CDR3 sequence (DNA): TGTGCCAGCTCACCAAGGGAAGCTAGCACAGATACGCAGTATTTT.

This clone showed up just a few times. The CDR3 sequence is CASSLGGGWREQYF. CDR3 nucleotide sequence: TGTGCCAGCAGCTTAGGCGGGGGGTGGCGCGAGCAGTACTTC. V and J are TRBV7-9 and TRBJ2-7; the match to TRBD2 covers 8 bases. The CDR3 has 14 amino acids. The ends lost 1 base at V and 6 bases at J; junction bases unmatched: 5. Germline V gene lookup returns CDR1 SEHNR and CDR2 FQNEAQ (reference sequence). Supplemented by reference TRBV7-9 and TRBJ2-7, the full variable domain reads DTGVSQNPRHKITKRGQNVTFRCDPISEHNRLYWYRQTLGQGPEFLTYFQNEAQLEKSRLLSDRFSAERPKGSFSTLEIQRTEQGDSAMYLCASSLGGGWREQYFGPGTRLTVT.

This clone has a single count. V and J are TRBV9 and TRBJ1-4; 8 positions agree with TRBD1. The CDR3 length is 19 residues. The V segment lost 3 bases and the J segment 7 bases; nucleotides outside the gene matches: 20. CDR1 and CDR2 (germline): SGDLS, YYNGEE. CDR3 loop: CASSDEGTGPFSKSEKLFF. For the CDR3, the DNA is TGTGCCAGCAGCGATGAGGGGACAGGTCCCTTTAGTAAGTCTGAAAAACTGTTTTTT.

CDR3 nucleotide sequence: TGTGCCAGCAGCCTTACGACTAGCGGGGATGAGCAGTTCTTC. Translating gives CASSLTTSGDEQFF. The chain joins TRBV5-4 to TRBJ2-1; 11 bases align to TRBD2. In germline, CDR1 is SGHNT, CDR2 YYREEE (reference sequence). V lost 4 bases and J lost 8; bases outside the gene matches: 5. The CDR3 extends over 14 amino acids. The full variable domain, with the rest looked up from reference TRBV5-4 and TRBJ2-1, is ETGVTQSPTHLIKTRGQQVTLRCSSQSGHNTVSWYQQALGQGPQFIFQYYREEENGRGNFPPRFSGLQFPNYSSELNVNALELDDSALYLCASSLTTSGDEQFFGPGTRLTVL.

The gene calls are TRBV18 and TRBJ1-2; the D gene is possibly TRBD1 (6 bases). The CDR3 spans 15 residues. V shed 6 bases and J shed 0 bases, with 14 bases lying between them. The germline V gene encodes CDR1 KGHSH and CDR2 LQKENI. Here the CDR3 reads CASSPRGGPNYGYTF. In DNA form, the CDR3 reads TGTGCCAGCTCCCCTCGGGGGGGCCCTAACTATGGCTACACCTTC. The complete variable domain, with remaining parts taken from reference TRBV18 and TRBJ1-2, reads NAGVMQNPRHLVRRRGQEARLRCSPMKGHSHVYWYRQLPEEGLKFMVYLQKENIIDESGMPKERFSAEFPKEGPSILRIQQVVRGDSAAYFCASSPRGGPNYGYTFGSGTRLTVV.

Notes on this clone: One end of the junction is discordant with germline, which a read error may explain. V and J are TRBV7-8 and TRBJ1-5, with 9 bases lining up with TRBD1. Germline-derived CDR1 and CDR2 are SGHVS and FQNEAQ. The CDR3 is 18 amino acids. The CDR3 DNA reads TGTGCCAGCAGCCTAGCAATCCAGGGACAGGGACCTGATCAGCCCCAGCATTTT. It encodes CASSLAIQGQGPDQPQHF.

V is TRBV2 and J is TRBJ1-4, with D possibly TRBD1 on 5 matching bases. Trimming removed 6 bases at V and 2 bases at J, with 16 bases between. This CDR3 has 16 residues. Looked up from germline, CDR1 is SNHLY and CDR2 is FYNNEI. CDR3 in amino acids: CASSSGTYRTNEKLFF. The CDR3 nucleotides read TGTGCCAGCAGCTCAGGGACGTATAGGACTAATGAAAAACTGTTTTTT.

The chain is built from TRBV9 and TRBJ2-1; 11 bases line up with TRBD2. Trimming took 3 bases from V and 2 from J; bases not matched to a gene: 4. The germline V gene has CDR1 SGDLS and CDR2 YYNGEE. The CDR3 is 16 amino acids. CDR3 DNA: TGTGCCAGCAGCGCAGGTAGCGGGGGGGCCTACAATGAGCAGTTCTTC. Protein: CASSAGSGGAYNEQFF.

The CDR3 here is CASSLSLSTGRAPGELFF. CDR3 coding DNA: TGTGCCAGCAGCTTATCTCTCTCGACGGGTAGGGCCCCCGGGGAGCTGTTTTTT. V is TRBV7-2 and J is TRBJ2-2; D uncertain. CDR1 is SGHTA and CDR2 is FQGNSA in the germline V gene. The CDR3 has 18 amino acids. V shed 2 bases and J shed 6 bases, with 22 bases lying between them.

V usage is TRBV10-3 and J usage is TRBJ2-6; 8 bases are a match to TRBD1. The J segment lost 2 bases and the V segment lost 3 bases, leaving 6 bases of the junction unmatched. Germline assignment: CDR1 ENHRY and CDR2 SYGVKD. CDR3 length: 17 residues. The CDR3 here is CAISESEQGAGANVLTF. DNA for the CDR3: TGTGCCATCAGTGAATCCGAACAGGGGGCTGGGGCCAACGTCCTGACTTTC.

V usage is TRBV7-3 and J usage is TRBJ2-1; D not resolved. Germline CDR1 is SGHTA and CDR2 is FQGTGA. V was pared by 5 bases and J by 6 bases, with 17 bases between. CDR3 length: 15 residues. CDR3 DNA: TGTGCCAGCAGCCCCTCCGTAGTAGCAACCAATGAGCAGTTCTTC. Its protein is CASSPSVVATNEQFF.

The gene calls are TRBV29-1 and TRBJ1-5; 10 bases map to TRBD1. Germline V gene sequence: CDR1 SQVTM, CDR2 ANQGSEA. CDR3 length equals 12 residues. V lost 7 bases, J lost 6 bases, and 3 bases stayed unmatched. CDR3 DNA: TGCAGCGCCTGGGACAGGGGTCAGCCCCAGCATTTT. Translation: CSAWDRGQPQHF. Full variable domain (missing parts from reference TRBV29-1 and TRBJ1-5): SAVISQKPSRDICQRGTSLTIQCQVDSQVTMMFWYRQQPGQSLTLIATANQGSEATYESGFVIDKFPISRPNLTFSTLTVSNMSPEDSSIYLCSAWDRGQPQHFGDGTRLSIL.

The V gene is TRBV27, the J gene TRBJ2-3, with TRBD1 as a possible D gene (5 bases). The V gene lost 5 bases and the J gene lost 6 bases, with 18 bases spanning the gap. The CDR3 is 15 residues long. Germline-derived CDR1 and CDR2 are MNHEY and SMNVEV (reference sequence). CDR3 nucleotide sequence: TGTGCCAGCAGTCCGCCAGCCTGGGGCCGTGATACGCAGTATTTT. It translates to CASSPPAWGRDTQYF.